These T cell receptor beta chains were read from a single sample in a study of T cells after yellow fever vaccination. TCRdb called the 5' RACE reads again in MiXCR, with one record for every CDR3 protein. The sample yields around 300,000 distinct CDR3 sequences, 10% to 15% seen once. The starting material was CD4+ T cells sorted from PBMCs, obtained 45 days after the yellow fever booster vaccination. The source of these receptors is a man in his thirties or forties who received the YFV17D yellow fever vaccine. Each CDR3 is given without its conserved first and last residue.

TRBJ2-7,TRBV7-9,ASSLRGDRDEY
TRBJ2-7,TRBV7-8,ASSLANRGPYEQY
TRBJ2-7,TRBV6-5,ASRAGAGEQY
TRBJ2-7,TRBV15,ATSRDLGTSGHGQY
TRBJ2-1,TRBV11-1,ASSQGRAPNEQF
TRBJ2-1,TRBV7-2,ASSLPGSNEQF
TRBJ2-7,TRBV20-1,SAGTGGGGANEQY
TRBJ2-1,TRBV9,ASSVAPSPSNEQF
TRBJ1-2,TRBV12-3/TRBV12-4,ASSLRQRRGYGYT
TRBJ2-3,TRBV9,ASSPRTREDKQY
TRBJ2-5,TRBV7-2,ASSSTGLRAQY
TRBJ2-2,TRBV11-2,ASSLWSGWGTGELF
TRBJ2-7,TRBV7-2,ASSRPSSYEQY
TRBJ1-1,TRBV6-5,ASSYARGGTEAL
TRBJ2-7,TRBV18,ASSLATGTGLEQY
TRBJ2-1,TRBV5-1,ASSFTKDSREVSSYNEQF
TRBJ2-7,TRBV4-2,ASSQEATSVAYEQY
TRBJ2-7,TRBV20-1,SARGGVSYEQY
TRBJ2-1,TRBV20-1,SASVPENANNEQF
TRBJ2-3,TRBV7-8,ASSRERERRNTQY
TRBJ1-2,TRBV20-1,SASPHQGPYGYT
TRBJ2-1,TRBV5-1,ASSPDSGSSYNEQF